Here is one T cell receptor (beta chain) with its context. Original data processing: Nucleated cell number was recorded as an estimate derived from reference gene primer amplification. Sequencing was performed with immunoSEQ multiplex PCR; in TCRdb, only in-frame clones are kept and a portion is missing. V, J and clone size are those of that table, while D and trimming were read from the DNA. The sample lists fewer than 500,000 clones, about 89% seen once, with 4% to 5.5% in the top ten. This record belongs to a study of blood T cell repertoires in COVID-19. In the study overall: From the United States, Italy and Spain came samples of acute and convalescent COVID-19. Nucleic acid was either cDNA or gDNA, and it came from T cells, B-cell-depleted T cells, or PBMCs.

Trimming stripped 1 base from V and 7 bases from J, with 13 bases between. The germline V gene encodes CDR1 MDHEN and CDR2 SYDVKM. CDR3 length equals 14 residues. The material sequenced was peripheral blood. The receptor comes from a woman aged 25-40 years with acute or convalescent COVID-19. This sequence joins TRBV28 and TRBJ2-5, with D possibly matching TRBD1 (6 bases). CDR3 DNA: TGTGCCAGCAGTTTATTACAGGGCCAACCGACCCAGTACTTC. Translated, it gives CASSLLQGQPTQYF.